The 30 T cell receptor beta chains below all came from one sample that was sequenced in a study of cytomegalovirus exposure and HLA in healthy donors (dated by TCRdb to about 2017). The library relied on the immunoSEQ multiplex PCR assay. The multiplex PCR relied on a mix of 60 forward primers for TCR Vbeta segments and 13 reverse primers for TCR Jbeta segments. TCRdb holds this immuneACCESS table with in-frame rearrangements only. Some clones are missing; in checked studies, unresolved V genes explain under half, and the rest has no known cause. The sample has approximately 27,000 clones on record. The ten largest clones represent roughly 0.7% of the sample. Sequencing was carried out using PBMCs. Receptors originate from a man between 25 and 39 years old in good health and CMV-seronegative.

CDR3 region: CAAGGVLALTDTQYF. The CDR3 DNA reads TGTGCCGCGGGGGGGGTTTTGGCCCTCACAGATACGCAGTATTTT. The chain links TRBV27 to TRBJ2-3; 9 nucleotides match TRBD2. The CDR3 length is 15 residues. V lost 11 bases to trimming and J lost 2 bases; unmatched junction nucleotides: 11. Looked up from germline, CDR1 is MNHEY and CDR2 is SMNVEV (reference sequence).

The V call is TRBV9, the J call TRBJ1-3, with D unresolved. Between the trimmed V and J ends, which lost 0 bases and 0 bases, there was a span of 13 bases. Per the germline V gene, CDR1 is SGDLS and CDR2 is YYNGEE. CDR3 size: 17 residues. This CDR3 is CASSVGQQFTSGNTIYF. The DNA of the CDR3 is TGTGCCAGCAGCGTAGGTCAACAGTTCACCTCTGGAAACACCATATATTTT.

This sequence joins TRBV10-3 and TRBJ2-7; D is perhaps TRBD2 (6 bases). CDR3 length equals 14 residues. The germline gives CDR1 ENHRY, CDR2 SYGVKD. The V end was cut by 6 bases, the J end by 4 bases, with 16 bases between. In DNA form, the CDR3 reads TGTGCCATCAGCTCCGCGGGGAGTAGGTACGAGCAGTACTTC. Translating it yields CAISSAGSRYEQYF.

The chain joins TRBV9 to TRBJ2-5; TRBD1 matches at 10 bases. The CDR3 has 15 amino acids. The germline CDR1 and CDR2 sequences are SGDLS and YYNGEE. With 0 bases clipped from V and 5 bases from J, the junction kept 4 bases outside the gene matches. CDR3 sequence (DNA): TGTGCCAGCAGCGTAGCCGGGACAGGGGAGGAGACCCAGTACTTC. Its protein product is CASSVAGTGEETQYF.

This rearrangement joins TRBV5-6 to TRBJ2-2, with 8 bases lining up with TRBD1. V gave up 4 bases and J gave up 5 bases; unmatched junction bases: 7. There are 15 residues in the CDR3. Germline V CDR1 and CDR2: SGHDT, YYEEEE. The CDR3 bases are TGTGCCAGCAGCCGACCGACAGGGGTTACCGGGGAGCTGTTTTTT. Residues: CASSRPTGVTGELFF.

The J gene is TRBJ1-4, the V gene TRBV18; weak D call: TRBD1 (5 bases). Germline V CDR1 and CDR2: KGHSH, LQKENI. The CDR3 length is 15 residues. V gave up 5 bases and J gave up 7 bases, with 17 bases separating them. CDR3 in amino acids: CASSTVGGGREKLFF. The DNA for the CDR3 is TGTGCCAGCTCAACGGTCGGGGGTGGTCGTGAAAAACTGTTTTTT.

The rearrangement uses TRBV4-2 and TRBJ1-1, with 8 bases identical to TRBD1. Losses at the gene ends were 10 bases for V and 2 bases for J; bases not matched to a gene: 12. Germline V CDR1 and CDR2: LGHNA, YNFKEQ. The length of the CDR3 is 15 residues. CDR3 loop: CATSTRGQGNTEAFF. The CDR3 DNA sequence: TGTGCCACCTCAACGAGAGGACAGGGTAACACTGAAGCTTTCTTT.

The chain couples TRBV9 to TRBJ2-5; 11 bases are shared with TRBD2. Judging by the DNA end, TRBJ2-7 fits better; the J call may be wrong. Per germline, CDR1 SGDLS and CDR2 YYNGEE. CDR3 length equals 18 residues. The CDR3 reads CASSVGMGIAGGVYEQYF. The CDR3 region has the DNA TGTGCCAGCAGCGTAGGGATGGGGATAGCGGGAGGGGTATACGAGCAGTACTTC.

The chain carries TRBV30 and TRBJ2-5; D is perhaps TRBD1 (6 bases). This CDR3 has 14 residues. CDR1 is GTSNPN, CDR2 SVGIG, per germline (reference sequence). V dropped 3 bases and J dropped 4 bases, with 15 bases sitting between them. The CDR3 nucleotides read TGTGCCTGGAGGGTCAGGGGCGGGTTAGAGACCCAGTACTTC. The encoded protein is CAWRVRGGLETQYF.

CDR3 region: CASSWLASGGLGDEQFF. As DNA, the CDR3 is TGCGCCAGCAGCTGGTTGGCTAGCGGGGGATTAGGCGATGAGCAGTTCTTC. This sequence joins TRBV5-1 and TRBJ2-1, with TRBD2 matching 10 bases. This CDR3 has 17 residues. Germline loops: CDR1 SGHRS, CDR2 YFSETQ. Unmatched junction bases numbered 14, after V lost 3 bases and J lost 8 bases.

The J gene is TRBJ2-1, the V gene TRBV4-1; TRBD2 agrees at 8 bases. Germline loops: CDR1 MGHRA, CDR2 YSYEKL. Germline trimming cut 4 bases from V and 5 bases from J; bases unmatched to any gene: 7. CDR3 length: 15 amino acids. The DNA of the CDR3 is TGCGCCAGCAGCCGGCGGGGGGAGGATAACAATGAGCAGTTCTTC. Protein: CASSRRGEDNNEQFF.

The chain joins TRBV2 to TRBJ1-5; the D gene is possibly TRBD1 (6 bases). Germline-derived CDR1 and CDR2 are SNHLY and FYNNEI. The CDR3 has 15 amino acids. Trimming took off 6 bases at V and 1 base at J, with 13 bases between the two ends. CDR3 nucleotide sequence: TGTGCCAGCAGGGGGACCCAGGGGAGCAATCAGCCCCAGCATTTT. Protein sequence: CASRGTQGSNQPQHF.

The chain couples TRBV13 to TRBJ2-2, with 9 bases aligning to TRBD2. CDR1 and CDR2 (germline): PRHDT, FYEKMQ (reference sequence). The CDR3 extends over 17 amino acids. Trimming cost V 0 bases and J 0 bases; bases outside gene matches: 2. The CDR3 sequence is CASSLGASGANTGELFF. The CDR3 DNA follows: TGTGCCAGCAGCTTAGGGGCTAGCGGGGCGAACACCGGGGAGCTGTTTTTT.

V is TRBV14 and J is TRBJ2-5, with 12 bases matching TRBD2. J lost 4 bases, V lost 6 bases, and 3 bases had no gene match. This CDR3 comprises 14 residues. CDR1 SGHDN and CDR2 FVKESK come from the germline V gene. The CDR3 DNA follows: TGTGCCAGCAGGCCGGGACTAGCGGGAGAGACCCAGTACTTC. It codes for CASRPGLAGETQYF. The entire variable domain, with the rest obtained from reference TRBV14 and TRBJ2-5, is as follows: EAGVTQFPSHSVIEKGQTVTLRCDPISGHDNLYWYRRVMGKEIKFLLHFVKESKQDESGMPNNRFLAERTGGTYSTLKVQPAELEDSGVYFCASRPGLAGETQYFGPGTRLLVL.

The CDR3 DNA reads as TGTGCCACCGGGGTGTTCGGAAAGGGAGGTAATTCACCCCTCCACTTT. This codes for CATGVFGKGGNSPLHF. The chain couples TRBV27 to TRBJ1-6, with D unresolved. CDR1 MNHEY and CDR2 SMNVEV come from the germline V gene (reference sequence). V dropped 10 bases and J dropped 6 bases, with 22 bases sitting between them. This CDR3 comprises 16 residues.

The chain has TRBV18 and TRBJ1-2, with 8 bases that match TRBD1. The CDR3 loop spans 15 amino acids. CDR1 is KGHSH and CDR2 is LQKENI in the germline V gene. V lost 6 bases and J lost 0; bases outside the gene matches: 6. Here the CDR3 DNA reads TGTGCCAGCTCCCGAGGACAGGGCGCTAACTATGGCTACACCTTC. Protein sequence: CASSRGQGANYGYTF.

V usage is TRBV5-6 and J usage is TRBJ2-5; D remains unclear. Germline CDR1 SGHDT, CDR2 YYEEEE. This CDR3 contains 14 residues. The V end was cut by 0 bases, the J end by 5 bases, with 11 bases between. The CDR3 coding sequence is TGTGCCAGCAGCTTGGGAGCGTTCGGCGAGACCCAGTACTTC. Protein product: CASSLGAFGETQYF.

The V call is TRBV28, the J call TRBJ2-7; 9 nucleotides agree with TRBD1. The junction had 5 bases not matched to a gene; V was cut back by 4 bases and J by 1 base. There are 15 residues in the CDR3. The germline gives CDR1 MDHEN, CDR2 SYDVKM. The CDR3 loop reads CASSSPGQGSYEQYF. The DNA for the CDR3 is TGTGCCAGCAGTTCGCCGGGACAGGGTTCCTACGAGCAGTACTTC.

The chain is built from TRBV5-1 and TRBJ2-3; 10 nucleotides align to TRBD2. Germline V CDR1 and CDR2: SGHRS, YFSETQ. V dropped 4 bases and J dropped 0; count of bases not matched to a gene: 8. The CDR3 covers 17 residues. Here the CDR3 reads CASSRGTSAISTDTQYF. The CDR3 region has the DNA TGCGCCAGCAGCCGGGGGACTAGCGCGATAAGCACAGATACGCAGTATTTT.

J is TRBJ2-5 and V is TRBV18, with D unclear. The ends were cut back, 5 bases at V and 4 bases at J, with 14 bases in the middle. Germline-derived CDR1 and CDR2 are KGHSH and LQKENI. The CDR3 sequence is 14 residues long. The CDR3 loop is CASSELYYGETQYF. The CDR3 DNA reads as TGTGCCAGCTCAGAGTTGTACTACGGAGAGACCCAGTACTTC.

The rearrangement uses TRBV5-7 and TRBJ2-7; D gene uncertain. TRBV5-7 is reported as an ORF; its role is uncertain. There are 13 residues in the CDR3. Trimming left V 7 bases short and J 2 bases short, with 13 bases between. CDR3 DNA: TGTGCCAGCGGATGGGCCGGAACCTACGAGCAGTACTTC. Translation gives CASGWAGTYEQYF.

The chain carries TRBV5-8 and TRBJ2-7, with TRBD1 matching over 7 bases. This CDR3 has 14 amino acids. Germline V gene sequence: CDR1 SGHTS, CDR2 YDEGEE. Trimming removed 2 bases from V and 1 base from J; junction bases left unmatched: 3. The CDR3 DNA reads as TGTGCCAGCAGCTTAAAGGGACAGTCCTACGAGCAGTACTTC. Residues: CASSLKGQSYEQYF.

The rearrangement uses TRBV7-2 and TRBJ2-1; 12 nucleotides agree with TRBD2. The CDR3 is made up of 18 amino acids. Per germline, CDR1 SGHTA and CDR2 FQGNSA. V lost 1 base, J lost 2 bases, and 6 bases stayed unmatched. CDR3 region: CASSLVLAGGGTYNEQFF. Written as DNA, the CDR3 is TGTGCCAGCAGCTTAGTACTAGCGGGAGGAGGGACCTACAATGAGCAGTTCTTC. Full variable domain (outside the CDR3, taken from reference TRBV7-2 and TRBJ2-1): GAGVSQSPSNKVTEKGKDVELRCDPISGHTALYWYRQSLGQGLEFLIYFQGNSAPDKSGLPSDRFSAERTGGSVSTLTIQRTQQEDSAVYLCASSLVLAGGGTYNEQFFGPGTRLTVL.

The V gene is TRBV4-2, the J gene TRBJ2-2, with TRBD2 as a possible D gene (6 bases). Germline V gives CDR1 LGHNA, CDR2 YNFKEQ. This CDR3 is built from 15 residues. V was pared by 4 bases and J by 4 bases, with 13 bases between. The CDR3 DNA sequence: TGTGCCAGCAGCCCCCCGGGACTCCCCACCGGGGAGCTGTTTTTT. This translates into CASSPPGLPTGELFF.

The V gene is TRBV29-1, the J gene TRBJ2-5, with 12 nucleotides matching TRBD1. The assigned J gene may be wrong: the sequence end matches TRBJ2-7 better. Germline CDR1 is SQVTM and CDR2 is ANQGSEA. The length of the CDR3 is 13 residues. The CDR3 sequence: CSAGQGASYEQYF. The CDR3 DNA sequence: TGCAGCGCGGGACAGGGGGCGAGCTACGAGCAGTACTTC.

This sequence joins TRBV5-1 and TRBJ1-6; D ambiguous. The CDR3 covers 15 residues. The ends were cut back, 4 bases at V and 4 bases at J, with 12 bases in the middle. Germline lookup yields CDR1 SGHRS and CDR2 YFSETQ. CDR3 region: CASSVDGEYNSPLHF. CDR3 coding DNA: TGCGCCAGCAGCGTCGACGGGGAGTATAATTCACCCCTCCACTTT.

The chain carries TRBV4-2 and TRBJ2-7; D possibly corresponds to TRBD1 (5 bases). V dropped 8 bases and J dropped 3 bases, with 20 bases sitting between them. From germline, CDR1 is LGHNA and CDR2 YNFKEQ. The CDR3 covers 15 residues. CDR3 in amino acids: CASSPRIGAIYEQYF. The DNA for the CDR3 is TGTGCCAGCTCCCCCCGGATAGGGGCGATCTACGAGCAGTACTTC.

The V gene is TRBV6-1, the J gene TRBJ2-5; D possibly corresponds to TRBD1 (6 bases). CDR3 length: 15 amino acids. V gave up 0 bases and J gave up 5 bases, with 13 bases separating them. Germline V gene data show CDR1 as MNHNS and CDR2 as SASEGT. The CDR3 is CASSEAVGAYETQYF. The DNA for the CDR3 is TGTGCCAGCAGTGAAGCTGTGGGGGCCTACGAGACCCAGTACTTC.

V usage is TRBV2 and J usage is TRBJ2-7; TRBD1 agrees at 9 bases. Germline V gene data show CDR1 as SNHLY and CDR2 as FYNNEI. V lost 1 base and J lost 5; bases outside the gene matches: 6. The CDR3 is 15 residues long. The CDR3 sequence is CASSEVGQGLDEQYF. Here the CDR3 DNA reads TGTGCCAGCAGTGAAGTGGGACAGGGTTTGGACGAGCAGTACTTC.

The chain employs TRBV7-2 and TRBJ2-2; 9 bases align to TRBD1. The CDR3 has 16 residues. Germline V gives CDR1 SGHTA, CDR2 FQGNSA. The V gene end was trimmed by 1 base and the J gene end by 0 bases; junction bases not matched to a gene: 0. CDR3 loop: CASSLGTGANTGELFF. The CDR3 nucleotides are TGTGCCAGCAGCTTAGGGACAGGGGCGAACACCGGGGAGCTGTTTTTT.